The clone carrying this T cell receptor (beta chain) is a singleton in its sample. Its antigen is undetermined. The treatment: roughly 18 received Ad26.COV2.S at low or high dose, single or two shots; 5 received placebo; per-sample allocation not given. Each sample was drawn 63 days after the first injection (of vaccine or placebo). The germline V and J ends were trimmed by 6 bases and 8 bases, with 11 bases remaining between them. This CDR3 has 11 residues. Germline CDR1 is DFQATT and CDR2 is SNEGSKA (reference sequence). These data are taken from a study of Ad26.COV2.S vaccination and SARS-CoV-2 variants. Sequencing was performed with immunoSEQ multiplex PCR; in TCRdb, only in-frame clones are kept and a portion is missing. Seen here are hundreds of thousands of clones, over 75% observed once, and the top ten hold more than 10%. Study-wide points: Considerable breadth of spike-specific CD8+ and CD4+ T cell responses has reportedly been documented following vaccination.

The chain carries TRBV20-1 and TRBJ2-1; the D is unclear. The sequence came from a person aged 18-60 years who received the Ad26.COV2.S COVID-19 vaccine or a placebo. Sequenced material: peripheral blood, taken in a trial of Ad26.COV2.S vaccine versus placebo. CDR3: CSALEGHEQFF. CDR3 nucleotides: TGCAGTGCCCTAGAAGGGCATGAGCAGTTCTTC.